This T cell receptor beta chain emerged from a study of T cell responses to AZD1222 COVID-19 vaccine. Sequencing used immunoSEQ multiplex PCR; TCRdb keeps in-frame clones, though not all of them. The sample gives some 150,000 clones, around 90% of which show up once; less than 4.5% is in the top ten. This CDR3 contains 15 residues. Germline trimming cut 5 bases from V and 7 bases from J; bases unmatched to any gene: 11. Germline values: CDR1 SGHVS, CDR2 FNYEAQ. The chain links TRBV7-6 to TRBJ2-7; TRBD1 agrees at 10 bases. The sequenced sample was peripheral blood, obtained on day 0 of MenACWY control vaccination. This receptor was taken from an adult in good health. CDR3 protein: CASSNSGQGLGEQYF. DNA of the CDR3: TGTGCCAGCAGCAACTCGGGACAGGGGCTAGGGGAGCAGTACTTC.